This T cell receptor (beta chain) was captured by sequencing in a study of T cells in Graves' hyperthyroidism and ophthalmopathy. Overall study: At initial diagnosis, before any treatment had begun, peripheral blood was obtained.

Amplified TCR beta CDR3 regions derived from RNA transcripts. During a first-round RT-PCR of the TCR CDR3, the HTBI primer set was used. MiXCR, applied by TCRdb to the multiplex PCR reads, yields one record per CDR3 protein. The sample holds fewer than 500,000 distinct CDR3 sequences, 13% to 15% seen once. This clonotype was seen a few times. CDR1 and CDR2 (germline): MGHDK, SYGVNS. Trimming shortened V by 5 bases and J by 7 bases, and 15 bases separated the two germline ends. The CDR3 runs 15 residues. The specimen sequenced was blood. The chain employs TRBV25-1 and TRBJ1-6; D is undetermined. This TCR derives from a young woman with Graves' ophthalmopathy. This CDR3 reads CASSSSGRVNSPLHF. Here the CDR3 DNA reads TGTGCCAGCAGTAGTTCCGGGAGGGTAAATTCACCCCTCCACTTT.